This T cell receptor beta chain emerged from a study of a mutant IDH1 vaccine in newly diagnosed glioma. Overall study: Vaccine dosing followed radiotherapy by 4-6 weeks, or accompanied temozolomide cycles. Week 35 held visit V12, while week 47 held visit V13.

The CDR3 is 15 residues long. The ends were cut back, 3 bases at V and 6 bases at J, with 14 bases in the middle. CDR1 is WNHNN and CDR2 is SYGVQD in the germline V gene (reference sequence). Specified time point: week 35, safety follow-up. A single vaccine dose contained 300 ug of mutant IDH1 20-mer peptide, and topical imiquimod was used with it. Across weeks 1, 3, 5, 7, 11, 15, 19 and 23, patients received a vaccination each time, eight in all. In its sample, this clone was seen a few times. Its antigen is as yet unknown. The method was immunoSEQ multiplex PCR; TCRdb's version includes in-frame clones alone and lacks a portion of them. The sample lists around 32,000 clones, about four fifths occurring once.

This material consisted of PBMCs, taken from a glioma patient whose treatment included an IDH1 peptide vaccine. The TCR sequence derives from a man in his forties with glioma. Some clones in this sample may be carry-over from other donors' samples. The rearrangement uses TRBV10-1 and TRBJ2-2, with D possibly being TRBD1 (5 bases). The CDR3 DNA reads as TGCGCCAGCAGTGATGTGGGGCATAAGGCCGGGGAGCTGTTTTTT. Translated: CASSDVGHKAGELFF.